This T cell receptor beta chain came from a study of blood T cell repertoires in COVID-19. Study summary: Collection of acute and convalescent COVID-19 samples took place in the United States, Italy and Spain. T cells, B-cell-depleted T cells, or PBMCs supplied cDNA or gDNA.

Libraries were prepared by immunoSEQ multiplex PCR; TCRdb keeps only in-frame clonotypes and omits some of them. The sample contains 350,000 to 400,000 clones, 75% to 90% of which appear only once. The age range of participants was 18 to 89 years, with residence in about two dozen US areas. Membership in each cohort depended on participant-reported clinical history. Germline V CDR1 and CDR2: KGHSH, LQKENI. The V gene end was trimmed by 3 bases and the J gene end by 7 bases; junction bases not matched to a gene: 16. The CDR3 totals 18 residues. This sequence originates from a man aged 18 to 35 who had recovered from COVID-19. The sequencing sample was made of PBMCs or T cells enriched from blood (not recorded which). The V call is TRBV18, the J call TRBJ2-1; 9 positions match TRBD2. This chain's CDR3 is CASSPLPPRGGFRNEQFF. The DNA for the CDR3 is TGTGCCAGCTCACCCCTGCCCCCGCGGGGGGGCTTTAGAAATGAGCAGTTCTTC.